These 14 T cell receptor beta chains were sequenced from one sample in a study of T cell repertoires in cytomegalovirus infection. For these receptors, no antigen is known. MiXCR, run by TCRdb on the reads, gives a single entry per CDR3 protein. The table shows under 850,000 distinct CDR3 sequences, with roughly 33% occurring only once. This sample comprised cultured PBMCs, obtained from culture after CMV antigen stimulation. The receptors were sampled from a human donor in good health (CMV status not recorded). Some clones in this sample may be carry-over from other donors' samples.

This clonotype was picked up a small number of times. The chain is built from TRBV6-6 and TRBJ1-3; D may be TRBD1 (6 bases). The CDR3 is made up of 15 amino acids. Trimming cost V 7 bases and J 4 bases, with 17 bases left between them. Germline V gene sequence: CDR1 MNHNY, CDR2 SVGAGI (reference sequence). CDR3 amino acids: CASTPQGINGNTIYF. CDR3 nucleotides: TGTGCCAGCACCCCACAGGGAATCAACGGAAACACCATATATTTT.

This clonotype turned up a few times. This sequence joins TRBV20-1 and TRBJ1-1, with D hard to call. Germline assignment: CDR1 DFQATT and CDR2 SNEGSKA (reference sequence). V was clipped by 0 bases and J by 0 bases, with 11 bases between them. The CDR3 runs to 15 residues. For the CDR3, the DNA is TGCAGTGCTAGAGATAGTCAGGACCTGAACACTGAAGCTTTCTTT. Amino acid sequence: CSARDSQDLNTEAFF.

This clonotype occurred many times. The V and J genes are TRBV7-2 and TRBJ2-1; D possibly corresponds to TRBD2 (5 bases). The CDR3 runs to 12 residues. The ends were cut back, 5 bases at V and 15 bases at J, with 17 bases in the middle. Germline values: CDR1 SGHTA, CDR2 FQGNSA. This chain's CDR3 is CASSTQDGDRFF. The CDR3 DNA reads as TGTGCCAGCAGCACTCAGGACGGGGATCGGTTCTTC.

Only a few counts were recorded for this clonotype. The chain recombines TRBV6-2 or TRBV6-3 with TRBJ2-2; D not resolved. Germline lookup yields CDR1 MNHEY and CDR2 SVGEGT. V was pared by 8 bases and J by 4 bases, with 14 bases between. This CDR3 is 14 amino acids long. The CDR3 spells CASAEDPPTGELFF. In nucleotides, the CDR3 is TGTGCCAGCGCCGAGGACCCACCCACCGGGGAGCTGTTTTTT.

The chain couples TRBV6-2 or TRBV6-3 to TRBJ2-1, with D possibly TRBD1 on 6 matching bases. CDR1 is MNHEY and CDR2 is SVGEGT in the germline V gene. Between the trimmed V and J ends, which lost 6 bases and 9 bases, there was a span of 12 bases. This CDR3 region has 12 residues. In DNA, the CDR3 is TGTGCCAGCAGCCGCCCACAGGGTGAGCAGTTCTTC. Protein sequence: CASSRPQGEQFF.

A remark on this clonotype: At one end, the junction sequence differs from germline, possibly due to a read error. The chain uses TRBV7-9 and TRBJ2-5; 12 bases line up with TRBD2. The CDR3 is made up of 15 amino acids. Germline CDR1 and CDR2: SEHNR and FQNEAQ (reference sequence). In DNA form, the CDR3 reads TGTGCCAGCAGCTCAGGACTAGCGGGACCAGAGGCCCAGTACTTC. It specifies CASSSGLAGPEAQYF.

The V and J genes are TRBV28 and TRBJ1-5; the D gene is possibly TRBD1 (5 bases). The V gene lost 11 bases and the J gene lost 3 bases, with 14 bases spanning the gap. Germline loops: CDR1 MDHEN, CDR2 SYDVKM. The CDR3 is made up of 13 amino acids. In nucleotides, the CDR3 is TGTGCCGTGGGGCGGTTCATCAATCAGCCCCAGCATTTT. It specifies CAVGRFINQPQHF.

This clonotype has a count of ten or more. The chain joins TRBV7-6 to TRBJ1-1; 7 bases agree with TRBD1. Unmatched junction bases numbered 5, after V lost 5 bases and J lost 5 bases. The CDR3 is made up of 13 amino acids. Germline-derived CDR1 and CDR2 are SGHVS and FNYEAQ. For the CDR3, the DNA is TGTGCCAGCAGCCAAACAGGGGCTACTGAAGCTTTCTTT. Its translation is CASSQTGATEAFF.

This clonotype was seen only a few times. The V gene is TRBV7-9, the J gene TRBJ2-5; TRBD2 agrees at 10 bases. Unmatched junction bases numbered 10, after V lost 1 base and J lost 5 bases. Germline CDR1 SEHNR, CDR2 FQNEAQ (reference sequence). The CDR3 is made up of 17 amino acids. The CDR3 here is CASSLGTSGGSWETQYF. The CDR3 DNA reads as TGTGCCAGCAGCTTAGGGACTAGCGGAGGTTCCTGGGAGACCCAGTACTTC.

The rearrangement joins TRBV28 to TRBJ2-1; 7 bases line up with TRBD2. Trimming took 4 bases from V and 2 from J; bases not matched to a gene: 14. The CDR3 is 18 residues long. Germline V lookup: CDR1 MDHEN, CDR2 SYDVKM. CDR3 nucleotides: TGTGCCAGCAGTTACCACCCGCGGGGGACCCGCCCCTACAATGAGCAGTTCTTC. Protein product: CASSYHPRGTRPYNEQFF.

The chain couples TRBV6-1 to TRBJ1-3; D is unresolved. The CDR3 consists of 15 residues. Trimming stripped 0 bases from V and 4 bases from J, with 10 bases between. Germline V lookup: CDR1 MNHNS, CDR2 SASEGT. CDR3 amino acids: CASSEAAPPGNTIYF. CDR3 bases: TGTGCCAGCAGTGAAGCTGCCCCCCCAGGAAACACCATATATTTT.

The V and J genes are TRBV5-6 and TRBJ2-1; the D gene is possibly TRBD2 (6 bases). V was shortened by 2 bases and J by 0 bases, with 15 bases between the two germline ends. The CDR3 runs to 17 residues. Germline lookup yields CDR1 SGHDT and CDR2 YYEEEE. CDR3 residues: CASSFSLAGSSYNEQFF. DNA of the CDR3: TGTGCCAGCAGCTTTTCTCTGGCGGGAAGCTCCTACAATGAGCAGTTCTTC. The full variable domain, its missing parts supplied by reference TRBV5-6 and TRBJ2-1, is DAGVTQSPTHLIKTRGQQVTLRCSPKSGHDTVSWYQQALGQGPQFIFQYYEEEERQRGNFPDRFSGHQFPNYSSELNVNALLLGDSALYLCASSFSLAGSSYNEQFFGPGTRLTVL.

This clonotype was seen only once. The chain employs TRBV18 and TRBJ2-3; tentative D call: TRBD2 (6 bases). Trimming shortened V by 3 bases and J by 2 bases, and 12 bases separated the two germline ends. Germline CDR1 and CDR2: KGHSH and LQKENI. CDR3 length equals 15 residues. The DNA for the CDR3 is TGTGCCAGCTCACCGTTTGGGGGGTCCACAGATACGCAGTATTTT. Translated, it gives CASSPFGGSTDTQYF.

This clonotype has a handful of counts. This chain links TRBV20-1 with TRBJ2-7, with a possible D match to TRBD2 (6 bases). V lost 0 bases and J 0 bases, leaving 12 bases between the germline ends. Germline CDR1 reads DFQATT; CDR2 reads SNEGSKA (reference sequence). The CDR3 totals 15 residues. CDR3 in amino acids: CSARDRGLSSYEQYF. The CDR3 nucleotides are TGCAGTGCTAGAGATCGGGGGTTGAGCTCCTACGAGCAGTACTTC.